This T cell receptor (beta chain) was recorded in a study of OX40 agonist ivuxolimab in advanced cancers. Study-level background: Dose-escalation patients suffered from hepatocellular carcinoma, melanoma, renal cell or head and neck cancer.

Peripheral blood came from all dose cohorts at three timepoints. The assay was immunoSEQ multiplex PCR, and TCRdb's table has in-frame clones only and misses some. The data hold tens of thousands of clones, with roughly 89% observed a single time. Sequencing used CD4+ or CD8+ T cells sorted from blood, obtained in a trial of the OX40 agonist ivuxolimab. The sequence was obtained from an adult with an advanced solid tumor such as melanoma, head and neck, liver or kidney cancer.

The CDR3 coding sequence is TGTGCCACCAGCAGAGACTTTTGGACAGGGAACACCGGGGAGCTGTTTTTT. As protein: CATSRDFWTGNTGELFF. V is TRBV15 and J is TRBJ2-2; TRBD1 agrees at 7 bases. The CDR3 is made up of 17 amino acids. Germline CDR1 is LNHNV and CDR2 is YYDKDF (reference sequence). With V trimmed by 0 bases and J by 1 base, 5 bases remained unmatched.